The rows below give T cell receptor beta chains drawn from one sample of a study of blood T cell repertoires in COVID-19. Profiling relied on immunoSEQ multiplex PCR, and the TCRdb table lists in-frame clones only, not all of them. The table includes about 120,000 clones, 82% detected once. The sample taken for sequencing was peripheral blood. These receptors all come from an older woman with acute or convalescent COVID-19. Both conserved end residues are part of each CDR3. Each record gives: V gene, CDR3 length, CDR3 protein.

TRBV6-5	14	CASSTSASNQPQHF
TRBV13	14	CASSRRDSVTEAFF
TRBV30	12	CAVTGHSYEQYF
TRBV5-8	15	CASSLGGALGEKLFF
TRBV7-2	15	CASSLGQTSGNTIYF
TRBV29-1	14	CSVQTGGNNQPQHF
TRBV30	14	CAGSVERYNSPLHF
TRBV7-2	16	CASSSVAGGGTDTQYF
TRBV12-3/TRBV12-4	13	CASSVGGWETQYF
TRBV5-8	15	CASSLRGRYSEKLFF
TRBV5-5	17	CASSSYGLADYTDTQYF
TRBV5-5	13	CASSLGQGAGYTF
TRBV6-5	12	CATGQGSYEQYF
TRBV6-1	15	CASSEGQGSSYEQYF
TRBV7-2	14	CASSLAHRVDTQYF
TRBV7-3	14	CASSLNAGNSPLHF
TRBV7-3	14	CASSSTGGNTEAFF
TRBV27	13	CATRRGVGTEAFF
TRBV3-1/TRBV3-2	13	CASTGASGNTQYF
TRBV7-2	16	CASSSQPGQGHGAQHF
TRBV3-1/TRBV3-2	16	CASAWGGSPSGNTIYF
TRBV19	11	CASSLGGAPAF
TRBV7-2	16	CASSLPGQGGRTEAFF
TRBV6-1	15	CASSEQGADNSPLHF
TRBV7-9	16	CASSLASGSPLETQYF
TRBV6-5	14	CASSLTDSNQPQHF
TRBV7-2	15	CASSYSFGGNQPQHF
TRBV14	15	CASSKVAGGHNTQYF